This TCR beta chain was identified in a study of CD8+CD57+ T cells in acquired aplastic anemia (dated by TCRdb to 2017 to 2018). With respect to the entire study: On average, sorted CD4+ and CD8+ cells yielded around 3.4 ug of extracted DNA, with a range of 0.2 to 27.4 ug. Healthy donor samples averaged about 10 million reads for CD4+ and 11.0 million for CD8+ cells.

TCR beta VDJ combination and CDR3 sequence profiling used genomic DNA as the template. An Illumina HiSeq 2000 was the platform used for TCR repertoire sequencing. The original methods were these. Repertoire assessment relied on Simpson's diversity index, CDR3 size and DJ length profiles, and TRBV/TRBJ rearrangement plots. The most abundant DNA sequence in the deep sequencing data was taken as the immunodominant clone. CDR3 amino acid sequences were screened for sharing across subjects and compared with published repertoires and the VDJdb database. Through fastp at Q25 and MiXCR, TCRdb rebuilt clones from the public reads, retaining in-frame beta chains. For every CDR3 protein sequence, its rows merge into one entry that carries the most common genes and DNA. The V and J calls follow TCRdb's processing rather than the paper's. A total of 400,000 to 450,000 distinct CDR3 sequences appear in this sample, about 70% of them only once. Clones ranked in the top ten supply approximately 3.8% of the sample.

In regard to this clonotype: The specificity of this receptor is unknown. The limits of the CDR3 on the DNA are not certain, so only TCRdb's listed CDR3 is given.

The study deep-sequenced TCR repertoires of sorted CD4+ and CD8+ blood T cells from severe aplastic anemia patients and healthy subjects. Ficoll-Paque density gradient centrifugation was used to isolate peripheral blood mononuclear cells. Before DNA was extracted, CD4+ and CD8+ T cells were sorted using either FACS or magnetic beads. Per the germline V gene, SGHTA is the CDR1 and FQGNSA is the CDR2. Measured from the cysteine to the phenylalanine, the CDR3 is 14 residues long. Findings and caveats that apply to the study as a whole: Although 25 to 30 CD8+ CDR3 sequences were shared by patients and controls, these sequences appeared highly expressed in patients and within the immunodominant clones of patients. CD8+ Simpson's diversity did not differ significantly between patients and healthy controls (P=0.060).

This clonotype was obtained from a human donor in good health, serving as a control. The specimen was sorted CD4+, CD8+, or CD8+CD57+ T cells (not recorded which) from PBMCs. In this chain, TRBV7-2 is recombined with TRBJ2-7; TRBD1, as called in the table, went unchecked against the DNA. The CDR3 loop reads CASSLAGDYEQYFF.